These T cell receptor beta chains were read from a single sample in a study of control samples from healthy donors and cancer patients. Libraries were prepared by immunoSEQ multiplex PCR; TCRdb keeps only in-frame clonotypes and omits some of them. The sample carries more than 100,000 clones, around 90% recorded once. Sequenced material: blood. The source is a man aged 18 to 29 in good health. Both conserved end residues are part of each CDR3. The D gene is left open where the match is weak. Some rows have no size entry. The others give once, few or many, or a class for an expanded clone.

V gene: TRBV2
CDR3 length: 16
clone size: .
D gene: TRBD1
J gene: TRBJ1-5
CDR3 protein: CASRAGTGNSNQPQHF
CDR3 DNA: TGTGCCAGCAGAGCCGGGACAGGGAATAGCAATCAGCCCCAGCATTTT

V gene: TRBV11-2
CDR3 length: 21
clone size: once
D gene: TRBD2
J gene: TRBJ2-6
CDR3 protein: CASSFRDRGKLAGGLANVLTF
CDR3 DNA: TGTGCCAGCAGTTTCAGGGACAGGGGGAAACTAGCGGGAGGGCTGGCCAACGTCCTGACTTTC

V gene: TRBV19
CDR3 length: 13
clone size: .
D gene: .
J gene: TRBJ2-3
CDR3 protein: CASRGDSLDTQYF
CDR3 DNA: TGTGCCAGTAGGGGGGACTCCCTGGATACGCAGTATTTT

V gene: TRBV5-1
CDR3 length: 17
clone size: .
D gene: .
J gene: TRBJ1-2
CDR3 protein: CASSLGGTGSPSYGYTF
CDR3 DNA: TGCGCCAGCAGCTTGGGAGGGACCGGGAGTCCCTCCTATGGCTACACCTTC

V gene: TRBV7-2
CDR3 length: 15
clone size: .
D gene: TRBD2
J gene: TRBJ2-1
CDR3 protein: CASSSGLASYNEQFF
CDR3 DNA: TGTGCCAGCAGCTCAGGACTAGCCTCCTACAATGAGCAGTTCTTC

V gene: TRBV5-1
CDR3 length: 15
clone size: .
D gene: .
J gene: TRBJ1-1
CDR3 protein: CASSLDIPRPTEAFF
CDR3 DNA: TGCGCCAGCAGCTTGGATATACCGCGCCCCACTGAAGCTTTCTTT

V gene: TRBV3-1/TRBV3-2
CDR3 length: 12
clone size: .
D gene: .
J gene: TRBJ1-3
CDR3 protein: CASSGEGNTIYF
CDR3 DNA: TGTGCCAGCAGCGGAGAGGGAAACACCATATATTTT

V gene: TRBV7-2
CDR3 length: 15
clone size: .
D gene: TRBD1
J gene: TRBJ1-1
CDR3 protein: CASSFSTGLNTEAFF
CDR3 DNA: TGTGCCAGCAGCTTCTCGACAGGGCTGAACACTGAAGCTTTCTTT

V gene: TRBV2
CDR3 length: 13
clone size: .
D gene: TRBD1
J gene: TRBJ1-6
CDR3 protein: CASRGQVSSPLHF
CDR3 DNA: TGTGCCAGCAGGGGACAGGTATCTTCACCCCTCCACTTT

V gene: TRBV2
CDR3 length: 14
clone size: .
D gene: .
J gene: TRBJ1-3
CDR3 protein: CASSVQPSGNTIYF
CDR3 DNA: TGTGCCAGCAGTGTTCAACCCTCTGGAAACACCATATATTTT

V gene: TRBV2
CDR3 length: 14
clone size: .
D gene: .
J gene: TRBJ2-5
CDR3 protein: CASSEEAFGETQYF
CDR3 DNA: TGTGCCAGCAGTGAAGAGGCGTTCGGGGAGACCCAGTACTTC

V gene: TRBV6-5
CDR3 length: 12
clone size: .
D gene: .
J gene: TRBJ2-3
CDR3 protein: CASGGDTDTQYF
CDR3 DNA: TGTGCCAGTGGCGGGGACACAGATACGCAGTATTTT

V gene: TRBV5-4
CDR3 length: 16
clone size: .
D gene: TRBD2
J gene: TRBJ2-3
CDR3 protein: CASSELAGGRTDTQYF
CDR3 DNA: TGTGCCAGCAGCGAACTAGCGGGAGGCCGCACAGATACGCAGTATTTT

V gene: TRBV27
CDR3 length: 16
clone size: .
D gene: .
J gene: TRBJ1-1
CDR3 protein: CASSLSDGRMNTEAFF
CDR3 DNA: TGTGCCAGCAGTTTATCTGATGGGAGAATGAACACTGAAGCTTTCTTT

V gene: TRBV5-1
CDR3 length: 13
clone size: .
D gene: .
J gene: TRBJ1-1
CDR3 protein: CASSLEGGTEAFF
CDR3 DNA: TGCGCCAGCAGCTTGGAAGGGGGGACTGAAGCTTTCTTT

V gene: TRBV30
CDR3 length: 13
clone size: few
D gene: .
J gene: TRBJ1-5
CDR3 protein: CAWSSDLNQPQHF
CDR3 DNA: TGTGCCTGGAGTTCCGATCTCAATCAGCCCCAGCATTTT

V gene: TRBV6-5
CDR3 length: 16
clone size: .
D gene: TRBD1
J gene: TRBJ1-6
CDR3 protein: CASSYLAGQGDSPLHF
CDR3 DNA: TGTGCCAGCAGTTATTTAGCGGGACAGGGGGATTCACCCCTCCACTTT

V gene: TRBV7-8
CDR3 length: 16
clone size: .
D gene: .
J gene: TRBJ1-1
CDR3 protein: CASSSNRPGLNTEAFF
CDR3 DNA: TGTGCCAGCAGCTCTAACCGTCCGGGTCTGAACACTGAAGCTTTCTTT

V gene: TRBV5-1
CDR3 length: 15
clone size: .
D gene: .
J gene: TRBJ1-3
CDR3 protein: CASSLDGAAGNTIYF
CDR3 DNA: TGCGCCAGCAGCTTGGATGGGGCCGCTGGAAACACCATATATTTT

V gene: TRBV3-1/TRBV3-2
CDR3 length: 13
clone size: .
D gene: .
J gene: TRBJ1-1
CDR3 protein: CASSQEGGTEAFF
CDR3 DNA: TGTGCCAGCAGCCAAGAAGGGGGCACTGAAGCTTTCTTT

V gene: TRBV10-3
CDR3 length: 14
clone size: .
D gene: TRBD2
J gene: TRBJ2-7
CDR3 protein: CAITVGGGAVEQYF
CDR3 DNA: TGTGCCATCACGGTCGGCGGGGGGGCGGTCGAGCAGTACTTC

V gene: TRBV4-3
CDR3 length: 15
clone size: few
D gene: .
J gene: TRBJ2-5
CDR3 protein: CASSQERARLETQYF
CDR3 DNA: TGCGCCAGCAGCCAAGAGCGTGCCCGTTTAGAGACCCAGTACTTC

V gene: TRBV21-1
CDR3 length: 15
clone size: .
D gene: .
J gene: TRBJ1-1
CDR3 protein: CASSKWPLMNTEAFF
CDR3 DNA: TGTGCCAGCAGCAAATGGCCGCTCATGAACACTGAAGCTTTCTTT

V gene: TRBV10-3
CDR3 length: 13
clone size: .
D gene: .
J gene: TRBJ1-6
CDR3 protein: CAISGAGFVSLHF
CDR3 DNA: TGTGCCATCAGTGGGGCAGGGTTTGTCTCCCTCCACTTT

V gene: TRBV6-5
CDR3 length: 14
clone size: .
D gene: .
J gene: TRBJ2-7
CDR3 protein: CASSYSQESQEQYF
CDR3 DNA: TGTGCCAGCAGTTACTCACAGGAGAGTCAAGAGCAGTACTTC

V gene: TRBV6-1
CDR3 length: 17
clone size: .
D gene: .
J gene: TRBJ1-5
CDR3 protein: CASSEALVGWGNQPQHF
CDR3 DNA: TGTGCCAGCAGTGAAGCGCTTGTGGGCTGGGGCAATCAGCCCCAGCATTTT

V gene: TRBV15
CDR3 length: 15
clone size: .
D gene: .
J gene: TRBJ1-6
CDR3 protein: CATSRESSLGSPLHF
CDR3 DNA: TGTGCCACCAGCAGAGAATCCAGTCTCGGTTCACCCCTCCACTTT

V gene: TRBV5-4
CDR3 length: 16
clone size: .
D gene: .
J gene: TRBJ2-5
CDR3 protein: CASSLDSGAAVETQYF
CDR3 DNA: TGTGCCAGCAGCTTGGATTCCGGCGCTGCCGTGGAGACCCAGTACTTC

V gene: TRBV30
CDR3 length: 15
clone size: .
D gene: TRBD1
J gene: TRBJ1-5
CDR3 protein: CAWSPGTDSNQPQHF
CDR3 DNA: TGTGCCTGGAGTCCCGGGACAGATAGCAATCAGCCCCAGCATTTT

V gene: TRBV21-1
CDR3 length: 19
clone size: .
D gene: .
J gene: TRBJ2-3
CDR3 protein: CASSNCAYPRGNRTDTQYF
CDR3 DNA: TGTGCCAGCAGCAACTGCGCGTACCCCCGCGGGAACCGCACAGATACGCAGTATTTT

V gene: TRBV19
CDR3 length: 14
clone size: .
D gene: .
J gene: TRBJ2-2
CDR3 protein: CASSINLPPGELFF
CDR3 DNA: TGTGCCAGTAGTATAAACTTGCCCCCAGGGGAGCTGTTTTTT

V gene: TRBV6-2/TRBV6-3
CDR3 length: 14
clone size: few
D gene: .
J gene: TRBJ2-7
CDR3 protein: CASSYSRGTNEQYF
CDR3 DNA: TGTGCCAGCAGTTACTCGAGAGGGACGAACGAGCAGTACTTC

V gene: TRBV2
CDR3 length: 12
clone size: .
D gene: .
J gene: TRBJ2-7
CDR3 protein: CASSRQSYEQYF
CDR3 DNA: TGTGCCAGCAGTCGGCAGTCCTACGAGCAGTACTTC

V gene: TRBV15
CDR3 length: 19
clone size: few
D gene: TRBD2
J gene: TRBJ2-2
CDR3 protein: CATSRGVGLAGMGVGELFF
CDR3 DNA: TGTGCCACCAGCAGAGGAGTCGGGTTAGCGGGAATGGGAGTCGGGGAGCTGTTTTTT

V gene: TRBV5-1
CDR3 length: 16
clone size: .
D gene: .
J gene: TRBJ2-7
CDR3 protein: CASSLGLQGSGYEQYF
CDR3 DNA: TGCGCCAGCAGCTTGGGGCTACAGGGATCCGGCTACGAGCAGTACTTC

V gene: TRBV24-1
CDR3 length: 15
clone size: .
D gene: TRBD2
J gene: TRBJ2-5
CDR3 protein: CATSGPGRLSGAQYF
CDR3 DNA: TGTGCCACCAGTGGGCCGGGACGCCTAAGCGGGGCCCAGTACTTC

V gene: TRBV30
CDR3 length: 13
clone size: few
D gene: .
J gene: TRBJ2-7
CDR3 protein: CAWSVNSANEQYF
CDR3 DNA: TGTGCCTGGAGTGTAAATTCAGCGAATGAGCAGTACTTC

V gene: TRBV3-1/TRBV3-2
CDR3 length: 16
clone size: .
D gene: .
J gene: TRBJ1-2
CDR3 protein: CASSQESGTAGYGYTF
CDR3 DNA: TGTGCCAGCAGCCAAGAGTCGGGCACGGCAGGATATGGCTACACCTTC

V gene: TRBV12-5
CDR3 length: 12
clone size: .
D gene: .
J gene: TRBJ1-2
CDR3 protein: CASGQGNYGYTF
CDR3 DNA: TGTGCTAGTGGTCAGGGGAACTATGGCTACACCTTC

V gene: TRBV28
CDR3 length: 11
clone size: .
D gene: .
J gene: TRBJ1-6
CDR3 protein: CASRQNSPLHF
CDR3 DNA: TGTGCCAGCAGGCAAAATTCACCCCTCCACTTT

V gene: TRBV29-1
CDR3 length: 14
clone size: once
D gene: .
J gene: TRBJ2-7
CDR3 protein: CSVERGQNSYEQYF
CDR3 DNA: TGCAGCGTTGAACGGGGCCAGAACTCCTACGAGCAGTACTTC

V gene: TRBV6-4
CDR3 length: 17
clone size: .
D gene: .
J gene: TRBJ2-1
CDR3 protein: CASSEGQPPLLYNEQFF
CDR3 DNA: TGTGCCAGCAGTGAAGGACAGCCACCCCTTCTCTACAATGAGCAGTTCTTC

V gene: TRBV10-3
CDR3 length: 15
clone size: once
D gene: .
J gene: TRBJ1-3
CDR3 protein: CAITLDDSSGNTIYF
CDR3 DNA: TGTGCCATCACCCTGGACGATAGCTCTGGAAACACCATATATTTT

V gene: TRBV5-6
CDR3 length: 14
clone size: .
D gene: TRBD2
J gene: TRBJ2-5
CDR3 protein: CASSFSGSGETQYF
CDR3 DNA: TGTGCCAGCAGCTTTAGCGGGAGCGGGGAGACCCAGTACTTC

V gene: TRBV10-3
CDR3 length: 16
clone size: .
D gene: TRBD2
J gene: TRBJ2-3
CDR3 protein: CAISSGLAGSADTQYF
CDR3 DNA: TGTGCCATCAGCTCCGGACTAGCGGGATCGGCAGATACGCAGTATTTT

V gene: TRBV5-6
CDR3 length: 17
clone size: .
D gene: TRBD2
J gene: TRBJ2-1
CDR3 protein: CASSLVRAGVTYNEQFF
CDR3 DNA: TGTGCCAGCAGCTTGGTCCGAGCGGGAGTCACCTACAATGAGCAGTTCTTC

V gene: TRBV7-9
CDR3 length: 13
clone size: .
D gene: .
J gene: TRBJ1-1
CDR3 protein: CASSPRRDLEAFF
CDR3 DNA: TGTGCCAGCAGCCCTCGAAGGGATTTGGAAGCTTTCTTT

V gene: TRBV6-1
CDR3 length: 16
clone size: .
D gene: TRBD2
J gene: TRBJ2-1
CDR3 protein: CASSEVRGRGMDEQFF
CDR3 DNA: TGTGCCAGCAGTGAAGTTCGCGGGAGAGGGATGGATGAGCAGTTCTTC

V gene: TRBV2
CDR3 length: 18
clone size: .
D gene: TRBD2
J gene: TRBJ2-1
CDR3 protein: CASSRDPPGLASGNEQFF
CDR3 DNA: TGTGCCAGCAGTAGAGATCCTCCGGGACTAGCGAGTGGTAATGAGCAGTTCTTC

V gene: TRBV5-1
CDR3 length: 15
clone size: .
D gene: .
J gene: TRBJ2-5
CDR3 protein: CASSIEHRAQETQYF
CDR3 DNA: TGCGCCAGCAGCATTGAACACAGGGCCCAAGAGACCCAGTACTTC

V gene: TRBV7-9
CDR3 length: 13
clone size: .
D gene: .
J gene: TRBJ2-3
CDR3 protein: CASSFGSTDTQYF
CDR3 DNA: TGTGCCAGCAGCTTTGGGAGCACAGATACGCAGTATTTT

V gene: TRBV27
CDR3 length: 12
clone size: few
D gene: .
J gene: TRBJ1-1
CDR3 protein: CASSPQGTEAFF
CDR3 DNA: TGTGCCAGCAGTCCGCAAGGCACTGAAGCTTTCTTT

V gene: TRBV11-3
CDR3 length: 18
clone size: .
D gene: TRBD1
J gene: TRBJ1-4
CDR3 protein: CASSPPPGQTTTNEKLFF
CDR3 DNA: TGTGCCAGCAGCCCCCCCCCGGGACAGACTACAACTAATGAAAAACTGTTTTTT

V gene: TRBV6-6
CDR3 length: 14
clone size: .
D gene: TRBD2
J gene: TRBJ2-1
CDR3 protein: CASSPPGRAGEQFF
CDR3 DNA: TGTGCCAGCAGCCCACCCGGGAGGGCGGGGGAGCAGTTCTTC

V gene: TRBV5-1
CDR3 length: 15
clone size: .
D gene: .
J gene: TRBJ2-6
CDR3 protein: CASSYQFSGANVLTF
CDR3 DNA: TGCGCCAGCAGCTACCAGTTCTCTGGGGCCAACGTCCTGACTTTC